This T cell receptor beta chain was sequenced in a study of T cell responses to AZD1222 COVID-19 vaccine. Clones were read by immunoSEQ multiplex PCR, and TCRdb kept only the in-frame ones, dropping some. The table lists roughly 270,000 clones, 94% of them singletons. The sequence was obtained from an adult who received the AZD1222 COVID-19 vaccine. The sequenced sample was peripheral blood, obtained 28 days after the second AZD1222 dose.

In DNA form, the CDR3 reads TGCGCCAGCAGCTTGGCCGGGGTATACGAGCAGTACTTC. This sequence encodes CASSLAGVYEQYF. The chain carries TRBV5-1 and TRBJ2-7, with a possible D match to TRBD2 (5 bases). The CDR3 is made up of 13 amino acids. Per the germline V gene, CDR1 is SGHRS and CDR2 is YFSETQ. V gave up 0 bases and J gave up 4 bases, with 8 bases separating them.